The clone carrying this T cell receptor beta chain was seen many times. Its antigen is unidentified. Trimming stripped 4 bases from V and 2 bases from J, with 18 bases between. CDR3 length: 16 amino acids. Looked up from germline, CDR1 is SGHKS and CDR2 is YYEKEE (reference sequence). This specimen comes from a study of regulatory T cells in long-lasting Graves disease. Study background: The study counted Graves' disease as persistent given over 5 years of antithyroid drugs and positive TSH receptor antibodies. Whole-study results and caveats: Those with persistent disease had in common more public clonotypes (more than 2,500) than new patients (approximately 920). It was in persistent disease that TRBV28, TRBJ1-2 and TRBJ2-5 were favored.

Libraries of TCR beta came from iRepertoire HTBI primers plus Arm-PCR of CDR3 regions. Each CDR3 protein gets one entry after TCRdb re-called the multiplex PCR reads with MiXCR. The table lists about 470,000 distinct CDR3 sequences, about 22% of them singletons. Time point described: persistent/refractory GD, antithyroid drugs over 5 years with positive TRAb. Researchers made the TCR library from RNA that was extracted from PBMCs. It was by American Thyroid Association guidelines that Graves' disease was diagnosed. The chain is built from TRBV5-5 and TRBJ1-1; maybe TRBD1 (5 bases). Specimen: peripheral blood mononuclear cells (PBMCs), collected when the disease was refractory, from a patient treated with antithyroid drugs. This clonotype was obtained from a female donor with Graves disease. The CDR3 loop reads CASSPLEGSDNTEAFF. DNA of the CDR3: TGTGCCAGCAGCCCACTCGAGGGGTCAGACAACACTGAAGCTTTCTTT.